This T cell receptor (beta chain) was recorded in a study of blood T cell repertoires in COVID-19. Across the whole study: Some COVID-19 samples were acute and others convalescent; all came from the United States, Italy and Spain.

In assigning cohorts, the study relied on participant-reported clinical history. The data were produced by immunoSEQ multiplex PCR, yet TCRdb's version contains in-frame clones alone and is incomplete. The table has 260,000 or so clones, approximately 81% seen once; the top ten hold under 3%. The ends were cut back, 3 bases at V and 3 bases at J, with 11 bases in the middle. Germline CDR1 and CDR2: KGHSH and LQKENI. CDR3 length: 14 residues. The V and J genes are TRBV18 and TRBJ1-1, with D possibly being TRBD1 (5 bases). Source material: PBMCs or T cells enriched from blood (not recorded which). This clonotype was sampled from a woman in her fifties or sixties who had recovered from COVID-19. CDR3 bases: TGTGCCAGCTCACCCCGACAGCCCCACACTGAAGCTTTCTTT. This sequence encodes CASSPRQPHTEAFF.